Listed below are T cell receptor beta chains from one sample, sequenced in a study of T cell responses to AZD1222 COVID-19 vaccine. This table comes from immunoSEQ multiplex PCR, and its TCRdb copy is limited to in-frame clones, with some not included. The table shows roughly 180,000 clones, with about 90% occurring only once. The sample consisted of peripheral blood, taken on day 0 of AZD1222 vaccination. The receptors come from an adult in good health. CDR3s include the opening cysteine and the closing phenylalanine or tryptophan. A D gene is named only where the DNA matches it firmly. Only part of the rows carry a size: once, few, many, or a class if the clone is expanded.

TRBJ1-2 NA TRBV15 TRBD1 CATSRGYGTGELGYTF TGTGCCACCAGCAGAGGGTATGGGACAGGGGAACTCGGCTACACCTTC
TRBJ1-6 NA TRBV6-6 TRBD1 CASGTGTGVSSPLHF TGTGCCAGTGGAACCGGGACAGGGGTTAGCTCACCCCTCCACTTT
TRBJ1-6 NA TRBV9 NA CASSARPWTSSSSYNSPLHF TGTGCCAGCAGCGCTCGCCCCTGGACATCTTCCAGCTCCTATAATTCACCCCTCCACTTT
TRBJ2-3 NA TRBV3-1/TRBV3-2 NA CASSHSGTGRVRDTQYF TGTGCCAGCAGCCACTCCGGAACTGGGCGGGTGAGAGATACGCAGTATTTT
TRBJ1-2 NA TRBV4-1 NA CASSQDPSGVYGYTF TGCGCCAGCAGCCAAGACCCTTCAGGGGTTTATGGCTACACCTTC
TRBJ1-1 NA TRBV6-5 NA CASGWSLHNTEAFF TGTGCCAGCGGTTGGTCTCTACACAACACTGAAGCTTTCTTT
TRBJ2-5 NA TRBV5-8 TRBD1 CASNSDRGYQETQYF TGTGCCAGCAACTCAGACAGGGGGTACCAAGAGACCCAGTACTTC
TRBJ2-1 NA TRBV6-5 NA CASSRVRYNEQFF TGTGCCAGCAGTAGGGTTCGGTACAATGAGCAGTTCTTC
TRBJ2-7 NA TRBV5-1 TRBD1 CASSLASQGAPYEQYF TGCGCCAGCAGCTTGGCGAGTCAGGGGGCCCCCTACGAGCAGTACTTC
TRBJ2-2 few TRBV7-3 NA CASSLNAGHTGELFF TGTGCCAGCAGCTTAAACGCAGGGCACACCGGGGAGCTGTTTTTT
TRBJ1-4 NA TRBV21-1 NA CARAGSYHEKLFF TGTGCCAGGGCAGGTAGCTATCATGAAAAACTGTTTTTT
TRBJ2-1 once TRBV27 TRBD2 CASSLGISGRAGNEQFF TGTGCCAGCAGTCTTGGAATTAGCGGGAGGGCCGGCAATGAGCAGTTCTTC
TRBJ2-5 NA TRBV19 NA CASSTAGFAQETQYF TGTGCCAGTAGTACGGCGGGCTTCGCACAAGAGACCCAGTACTTC
TRBJ2-1 NA TRBV30 NA CAWSVSRDEQFF TGTGCCTGGAGTGTAAGTAGGGATGAGCAGTTCTTC
TRBJ2-2 NA TRBV11-1 TRBD2 CASRGGPSTGELFF TGTGCCAGCCGCGGGGGGCCGAGCACCGGGGAGCTGTTTTTT
TRBJ2-3 NA TRBV27 NA CASSFYGSTDTQYF TGTGCCAGCAGTTTTTACGGGAGCACAGATACGCAGTATTTT
TRBJ1-6 few TRBV5-1 NA CASSSGGGSEGWAPLHF TGCGCCAGCAGCTCCGGGGGAGGAAGCGAGGGCTGGGCACCCCTCCACTTT
TRBJ1-2 NA TRBV4-2 TRBD1 CASSQGVQGNNYGYTF TGTGCCAGCAGCCAGGGGGTACAGGGGAATAACTATGGCTACACCTTC
TRBJ1-2 NA TRBV19 NA CASSIGGRAYGYTF TGTGCCAGTAGTATCGGGGGGCGAGCCTATGGCTACACCTTC
TRBJ1-5 NA TRBV4-2 NA CASSRETGLRNQPQHF TGTGCCAGCAGCCGAGAAACAGGTCTCCGCAATCAGCCCCAGCATTTT